This TCR beta chain was profiled in a study of spatial heterogeneity in lung cancer. From germline, CDR1 is KGHDR and CDR2 SFDVKD. The trim removed 6 bases at V and 5 bases at J, leaving 9 bases unmatched. The CDR3 has 15 amino acids. Every individual TCR cDNA molecule carried its own unique molecular identifier, which allowed correction of PCR and sequencing errors. TCRdb reprocessed the 5' RACE reads via MiXCR and lists one record per CDR3 protein. The repertoire holds some 29,000 distinct CDR3 sequences, 7.5% to 10% seen once, with about 36% in the top ten. The time point is: sample taken at primary tumor resection. Researchers sequenced whole RNA taken from tumor, nontumor lung or frozen PBMC without sorting. This clonotype was seen only a few times.

The sample in question was PBMCs, obtained at surgery. This TCR was recovered from a female donor with early-stage non-small cell lung cancer. The rearrangement links TRBV24-1 to TRBJ2-5; TRBD1 matches at 9 bases. CDR3 coding DNA: TGTGCCACCAGTCCACAGGGGGCTAAGTGGGAGACCCAGTACTTC. It is translated as CATSPQGAKWETQYF.